Listed below are T cell receptor beta chains from one sample, sequenced in a study of PD-L1 blockade in urothelial cancer. Assay: immunoSEQ multiplex PCR; the TCRdb copy retains only in-frame clones and omits some. Among more than 45,000 clones, over 70% were seen once, and the ten largest hold approximately 4%. Sequences were derived from PBMCs, sampled around atezolizumab (anti-PD-L1) treatment. The receptors were sampled from a man between 65 and 85 years old with urothelial cancer. The CDR3 runs from the conserved cysteine through the conserved F or W. A D gene is named only where the DNA matches it firmly. Size values are once, few and many counts, or a class for expanded clones, and some rows have none.

CDR3: CASHRDYQETQYF; DNA: TGTGCCAGCCACCGGGACTACCAAGAGACCCAGTACTTC; size: once; D: -; J: TRBJ2-5; V: TRBV11-2
CDR3: CASSFGGLDTGELFF; DNA: TGTGCCAGCAGTTTTGGGGGGTTGGACACCGGGGAGCTGTTTTTT; size: -; D: -; J: TRBJ2-2; V: TRBV28
CDR3: CASSMLASPPGELFF; DNA: TGTGCCAGTAGTATGCTGGCTAGTCCCCCCGGGGAGCTGTTTTTT; size: -; D: -; J: TRBJ2-2; V: TRBV19
CDR3: CASSLARTSWYEQFF; DNA: TGTGCCAGCAGCTTGGCCCGGACTAGTTGGTATGAGCAGTTCTTC; size: -; D: TRBD2; J: TRBJ2-1; V: TRBV5-5
CDR3: CASSSPGLVYEQYF; DNA: TGTGCCAGCAGCTCTCCGGGACTAGTCTACGAGCAGTACTTC; size: -; D: TRBD2; J: TRBJ2-7; V: TRBV11-2
CDR3: CAWKGGGETQYF; DNA: TGTGCCTGGAAAGGGGGCGGTGAGACCCAGTACTTC; size: -; D: TRBD1; J: TRBJ2-5; V: TRBV30
CDR3: CASSEATGGFNEQFF; DNA: TGTGCCAGCAGTGAAGCGACAGGGGGCTTCAATGAGCAGTTCTTC; size: -; D: TRBD1; J: TRBJ2-1; V: TRBV2
CDR3: CASSWTPGGEETQYF; DNA: TGCGCCAGCAGCTGGACCCCAGGGGGCGAAGAGACCCAGTACTTC; size: -; D: TRBD1; J: TRBJ2-5; V: TRBV5-1
CDR3: CASSRLRQGAYGYTF; DNA: TGTGCCAGCTCCCGACTTAGACAGGGGGCATATGGCTACACCTTC; size: -; D: TRBD1; J: TRBJ1-2; V: TRBV18
CDR3: CASSIGEFYEQYF; DNA: TGTGCCAGTAGTATAGGAGAGTTTTACGAGCAGTACTTC; size: few; D: -; J: TRBJ2-7; V: TRBV19
CDR3: CAWTSGRHQETQYF; DNA: TGTGCCTGGACCTCAGGGCGGCACCAAGAGACCCAGTACTTC; size: -; D: -; J: TRBJ2-5; V: TRBV30
CDR3: CASSTRAVGSYEQYF; DNA: TGTGCCAGTAGTACCCGTGCGGTAGGCTCCTACGAGCAGTACTTC; size: -; D: -; J: TRBJ2-7; V: TRBV19
CDR3: CASSFQGADTQYF; DNA: TGTGCCAGCAGCTTTCAGGGGGCAGATACGCAGTATTTT; size: -; D: TRBD1; J: TRBJ2-3; V: TRBV7-9
CDR3: CASSYDGGTDETQYF; DNA: TGCGCCAGCAGCTATGACGGGGGAACGGATGAGACCCAGTACTTC; size: -; D: -; J: TRBJ2-5; V: TRBV5-1
CDR3: CASSLRGPGYTF; DNA: TGTGCCAGCAGCCTCAGGGGGCCGGGCTACACCTTC; size: -; D: TRBD1; J: TRBJ1-2; V: TRBV6-6
CDR3: CASSAGQTYEQYF; DNA: TGCGCCAGCAGTGCGGGACAAACCTACGAGCAGTACTTC; size: few; D: -; J: TRBJ2-7; V: TRBV10-1
CDR3: CASSLAAGGQPQHF; DNA: TGTGCCAGCAGCTTAGCGGCAGGTGGTCAGCCCCAGCATTTT; size: -; D: -; J: TRBJ1-5; V: TRBV7-2
CDR3: CASSPTAYSNQPQHF; DNA: TGTGCCAGTAGTCCTACAGCTTATAGCAATCAGCCCCAGCATTTT; size: -; D: -; J: TRBJ1-5; V: TRBV19
CDR3: CASRGGSLGEQFF; DNA: TGTGCCAGCAGGGGGGGGTCGCTGGGTGAGCAGTTCTTC; size: -; D: TRBD2; J: TRBJ2-1; V: TRBV28
CDR3: CASSLSLAGALGGPHEQFF; DNA: TGTGCCAGCAGCTTAAGTCTAGCGGGAGCCCTGGGGGGTCCCCATGAGCAGTTCTTC; size: -; D: TRBD2; J: TRBJ2-1; V: TRBV7-9
CDR3: CASSINGERAYEQYF; DNA: TGTGCCAGTAGTATTAACGGGGAACGGGCCTACGAGCAGTACTTC; size: many; D: -; J: TRBJ2-7; V: TRBV19
CDR3: CASSEGQSTNEKLFF; DNA: TGCGCCAGCAGTGAAGGACAGTCAACTAATGAAAAACTGTTTTTT; size: -; D: -; J: TRBJ1-4; V: TRBV10-1
CDR3: CASSGDRGYEQYF; DNA: TGTGCCAGCAGTGGGGACAGGGGCTACGAGCAGTACTTC; size: few; D: TRBD1; J: TRBJ2-7; V: TRBV11-2
CDR3: CASSLSRSNQPQHF; DNA: TGTGCCAGCAGTTTATCCCGTAGCAATCAGCCCCAGCATTTT; size: -; D: -; J: TRBJ1-5; V: TRBV27
CDR3: CSLGLAGEGYNEQFF; DNA: TGCAGCTTGGGACTAGCGGGAGAAGGCTACAATGAGCAGTTCTTC; size: -; D: TRBD2; J: TRBJ2-1; V: TRBV29-1
CDR3: CASSEGGLAYNEQFF; DNA: TGTGCCAGTAGTGAGGGGGGACTAGCGTACAATGAGCAGTTCTTC; size: -; D: TRBD2; J: TRBJ2-1; V: TRBV19
CDR3: CATSRSRTGTQETQYF; DNA: TGTGCCACCAGCAGATCCAGGACAGGAACGCAAGAGACCCAGTACTTC; size: -; D: TRBD1; J: TRBJ2-5; V: TRBV15